Following are 32 T cell receptor beta chains from one sample sequenced in a study of blood T cell repertoires in COVID-19. TCRdb's copy holds only in-frame clones and misses some; the assay was immunoSEQ multiplex PCR. This sample carries roughly 250,000 clones, about 86% of them seen once, and the ten largest clones take 4% to 5.5%. The specimen was peripheral blood. These receptors were taken from a man aged 50-59 years with active or convalescent COVID-19.

The chain recombines TRBV11-2 with TRBJ2-1, with 8 positions matching TRBD2. With 2 bases clipped from V and 6 bases from J, the junction kept 6 bases outside the gene matches. CDR1 and CDR2 (germline): SGHAT, FQNNGV. The CDR3 is made up of 15 amino acids. The CDR3 protein is CASSLTGGRVNEQFF. In DNA form, the CDR3 reads TGTGCCAGCAGCTTAACGGGGGGGCGTGTCAATGAGCAGTTCTTC. Based on the CDR3 plus reference TRBV11-2 and TRBJ2-1, the full variable domain is EAGVAQSPRYKIIEKRQSVAFWCNPISGHATLYWYQQILGQGPKLLIQFQNNGVVDDSQLPKDRFSAERLKGVDSTLKIQPAKLEDSAVYLCASSLTGGRVNEQFFGPGTRLTVL.

The V gene is TRBV7-2, the J gene TRBJ2-3; maybe TRBD2 (6 bases). From germline, CDR1 is SGHTA and CDR2 FQGNSA. Trimming removed 4 bases at V and 0 bases at J, with 11 bases between. CDR3 length: 15 residues. For the CDR3, the DNA is TGTGCCAGCAGCTCGGGACTGTTTAGCACAGATACGCAGTATTTT. Its translation is CASSSGLFSTDTQYF.

The V gene is TRBV9, the J gene TRBJ1-1; unclear D gene. With 8 bases removed from V and 1 base from J, the gap between germline ends came to 15 bases. This CDR3 has 14 amino acids. Looked up from germline, CDR1 is SGDLS and CDR2 is YYNGEE. CDR3 region: CASNPSGKNTEAFF. The CDR3 coding sequence is TGTGCCAGTAACCCATCCGGGAAGAACACTGAAGCTTTCTTT. Full variable domain (remainder filled in from reference TRBV9 and TRBJ1-1): DSGVTQTPKHLITATGQRVTLRCSPRSGDLSVYWYQQSLDQGLQFLIQYYNGEERAKGNILERFSAQQFPDLHSELNLSSLELGDSALYFCASNPSGKNTEAFFGQGTRLTVV.

V is TRBV5-1 and J is TRBJ1-3; 8 bases match TRBD1. Unmatched junction bases numbered 7, after V lost 4 bases and J lost 4 bases. The CDR3 is 15 amino acids. Per the germline V gene, CDR1 is SGHRS and CDR2 is YFSETQ. The CDR3 is CASSLQGVSGNTIYF. The CDR3 coding sequence is TGCGCCAGCAGCCTACAGGGGGTTTCAGGAAACACCATATATTTT.

This clone occurred once. This chain connects TRBV28 to TRBJ1-1; D might be TRBD1 (6 bases). CDR3 length: 13 residues. Germline loops: CDR1 MDHEN, CDR2 SYDVKM. Trimming took 2 bases from V and 7 from J, leaving 11 bases between them. The CDR3 spells CASSLRTAFEAFF. The CDR3 coding sequence is TGTGCCAGCAGTTTAAGGACAGCTTTTGAAGCTTTCTTT.

CDR3 DNA: TGTGCCAGCAGCGTAGCGCCCCGGACAGGGAGATACAATGAGCAGTTCTTC. Its translation is CASSVAPRTGRYNEQFF. J is TRBJ2-1 and V is TRBV9, with 8 bases aligning to TRBD1. The germline V gene has CDR1 SGDLS and CDR2 YYNGEE. CDR3 length: 17 residues. V lost 0 bases and J lost 4; bases outside the gene matches: 9.

The chain carries TRBV2 and TRBJ1-1; 12 nucleotides agree with TRBD1. Trimming at V came to 6 bases and at J to 0 bases, leaving 8 bases not matched to a gene. The germline V gene has CDR1 SNHLY and CDR2 FYNNEI. The CDR3 runs to 17 residues. CDR3 DNA: TGTGCCAGCAGCCGTGGGACAGGGGGCGCAGTGAACACTGAAGCTTTCTTT. This encodes CASSRGTGGAVNTEAFF.

The chain employs TRBV5-1 and TRBJ2-1; the D gene is possibly TRBD1 (5 bases). The ends were cut back, 0 bases at V and 5 bases at J, with 15 bases in the middle. Germline loops: CDR1 SGHRS, CDR2 YFSETQ. This CDR3 region has 16 residues. CDR3 nucleotide sequence: TGCGCCAGCAGCTTGGCCAGCGTCAGGGTAGACAATGAGCAGTTCTTC. This codes for CASSLASVRVDNEQFF.

This sequence joins TRBV9 and TRBJ2-3; TRBD2 matches at 10 bases. The V gene end was trimmed by 0 bases and the J gene end by 0 bases; junction bases not matched to a gene: 10. There are 19 residues in the CDR3. CDR1 SGDLS and CDR2 YYNGEE come from the germline V gene. The CDR3 loop reads CASSVAQGSGGPSTDTQYF. In DNA form, the CDR3 reads TGTGCCAGCAGCGTAGCTCAGGGTAGCGGGGGGCCGAGCACAGATACGCAGTATTTT.

The rearrangement links TRBV27 to TRBJ1-1; 7 bases line up with TRBD1. Germline trimming cut 3 bases from V and 4 bases from J; bases unmatched to any gene: 2. The CDR3 consists of 13 residues. Germline V gives CDR1 MNHEY, CDR2 SMNVEV (reference sequence). The CDR3 DNA sequence: TGTGCCAGCAGTTTGGGACAGCGCACTGAAGCTTTCTTT. This encodes CASSLGQRTEAFF.

This clone has only one observation. The chain has TRBV10-1 and TRBJ2-7; 11 nucleotides agree with TRBD1. The germline V gene encodes CDR1 WNHNN and CDR2 SYGVQD (reference sequence). CDR3 length: 14 residues. The ends lost 10 bases at V and 4 bases at J; junction bases unmatched: 9. In nucleotides, the CDR3 is TGCGCCACTCTCACCGGGACAGGGGGTTACGAGCAGTACTTC. This encodes CATLTGTGGYEQYF.

The genes are TRBV12-3 or TRBV12-4 and TRBJ1-1; no clear D. The length of the CDR3 is 13 residues. V was shortened by 3 bases and J by 1 base, with 6 bases between the two germline ends. Here the CDR3 DNA reads TGTGCCAGCAGTTTGTCAGGGAACACTGAAGCTTTCTTT. Translation gives CASSLSGNTEAFF.

V usage is TRBV7-9 and J usage is TRBJ2-5, with TRBD2 as a possible D gene (5 bases). Germline CDR1 is SEHNR and CDR2 is FQNEAQ (reference sequence). The CDR3 extends over 12 amino acids. V was clipped by 1 base and J by 10 bases, with 10 bases between them. CDR3 sequence reads: CASSLDPSNQYF. The CDR3 DNA follows: TGTGCCAGCAGCTTAGATCCTAGCAACCAGTACTTC.

The gene calls are TRBV28 and TRBJ2-7; perhaps TRBD2 as D (6 bases). The CDR3 length is 15 residues. Trimming left V 3 bases short and J 2 bases short, with 14 bases between. Germline CDR1 and CDR2: MDHEN and SYDVKM. The CDR3 protein is CASSFTGTQTYEQYF. CDR3 sequence (DNA): TGTGCCAGCAGTTTCACCGGGACTCAAACCTACGAGCAGTACTTC.

This rearrangement joins TRBV14 to TRBJ2-1; TRBD2 is a possible D gene (7 bases). Trimming pared 8 bases from V and 0 bases from J, leaving 14 bases between. Germline V gene data show CDR1 as SGHDN and CDR2 as FVKESK. The CDR3 loop spans 15 amino acids. Here the CDR3 DNA reads TGTGCCAGCTTGGGCGGGGGCTCCTCCTACAATGAGCAGTTCTTC. Encoded protein: CASLGGGSSYNEQFF.

The rearrangement links TRBV4-1 to TRBJ2-6; possible D gene TRBD2, 6 bases. Germline V lookup: CDR1 MGHRA, CDR2 YSYEKL. The length of the CDR3 is 16 residues. V dropped 5 bases and J dropped 4 bases, with 15 bases sitting between them. CDR3: CASSRDFLGGANVLTF. CDR3 DNA sequence: TGCGCCAGCAGCAGGGACTTTCTAGGAGGGGCCAACGTCCTGACTTTC.

Only a few counts were recorded for this clone. The chain uses TRBV5-1 and TRBJ1-1; D is possibly TRBD1 (6 bases). CDR3 length: 13 residues. Germline CDR1 reads SGHRS; CDR2 reads YFSETQ. Between the trimmed V and J ends, which lost 0 bases and 7 bases, there was a span of 10 bases. CDR3 coding DNA: TGCGCCAGCAGCTTGGCAGGGGCCCTTGAAGCTTTCTTT. As protein: CASSLAGALEAFF.

The rearrangement joins TRBV30 to TRBJ1-6; 8 bases map to TRBD1. V trimming: 1 base; J trimming: 8 bases; junction bases outside the gene matches: 4. This CDR3 is 14 amino acids long. CDR1 and CDR2 from the germline V gene are GTSNPN and SVGIG (reference sequence). The CDR3, as DNA: TGTGCCTGGAGTGCAGGGGGCGTAGATTCACCCCTCCACTTT. Protein: CAWSAGGVDSPLHF.

CDR3 in amino acids: CASSRGATKDTQYF. CDR3 bases: TGTGCCAGCAGCCGTGGGGCCACAAAAGATACGCAGTATTTT. The rearrangement joins TRBV9 to TRBJ2-3; the D gene is possibly TRBD1 (5 bases). V was pared by 4 bases and J by 5 bases, with 14 bases between. The germline V gene has CDR1 SGDLS and CDR2 YYNGEE. The CDR3 has 14 residues.

The chain uses TRBV6-6 and TRBJ2-5; 11 bases map to TRBD2. Unmatched junction bases numbered 3, after V lost 4 bases and J lost 5 bases. CDR1 MNHNY and CDR2 SVGAGI come from the germline V gene (reference sequence). CDR3 size: 14 residues. This CDR3 reads CASSLAGGRETQYF. The CDR3 DNA is TGTGCCAGCAGTTTAGCGGGGGGGCGGGAGACCCAGTACTTC.

This rearrangement joins TRBV7-3 to TRBJ1-6; weak D call: TRBD1 (5 bases). V was trimmed by 6 bases and J by 6 bases, leaving 18 bases between them. The CDR3 totals 16 residues. Germline V gene lookup returns CDR1 SGHTA and CDR2 FQGTGA. The CDR3 region is CASSLGAGKTNSPLHF. Written as DNA, the CDR3 is TGTGCCAGCAGTCTAGGGGCAGGCAAAACTAATTCACCCCTCCACTTT.

The chain is built from TRBV28 and TRBJ1-6; tentatively, D is TRBD1 (5 bases). This CDR3 is 13 amino acids long. Trimming removed 9 bases from V and 7 bases from J, with 13 bases in between. Germline V gives CDR1 MDHEN, CDR2 SYDVKM. The CDR3: CASLREGNSPLHF. Here the CDR3 DNA reads TGTGCCAGTTTGAGGGAGGGGAATTCACCCCTCCACTTT.

The chain carries TRBV7-3 and TRBJ1-1; D unresolved. CDR1 and CDR2 from the germline V gene are SGHTA and FQGTGA. V lost 4 bases and J 6 bases, leaving 12 bases between the germline ends. This CDR3 is built from 13 residues. In nucleotides, the CDR3 is TGTGCCAGCAGCTCAGTCCCAAATGCTGAAGCTTTCTTT. Translation gives CASSSVPNAEAFF.

The chain carries TRBV7-8 and TRBJ1-5; the match to TRBD1 covers 9 bases. CDR3 length: 15 residues. The V and J ends lost 4 bases and 6 bases, in that order; junction bases with no gene match: 7. CDR1 is SGHVS, CDR2 FQNEAQ, per germline. The CDR3 reads CASSSYRQGGQPQHF. CDR3 sequence (DNA): TGTGCCAGCAGCTCTTATCGACAGGGGGGTCAGCCCCAGCATTTT.

The rearrangement links TRBV10-3 to TRBJ1-5; D is perhaps TRBD1 (6 bases). The length of the CDR3 is 16 residues. Deletions cut 2 bases from V and 6 bases from J, with 17 bases between. The V gene's germline CDR1 is ENHRY and CDR2 SYGVKD. The CDR3: CAISEGEQGSSQPQHF. The CDR3 DNA reads as TGTGCCATCAGTGAGGGGGAACAGGGTTCATCTCAGCCCCAGCATTTT.

CDR3 protein: CASSVGSGGRNSPLHF. In nucleotides, the CDR3 is TGTGCCAGCAGCGTAGGATCTGGCGGCCGAAATTCACCCCTCCACTTT. V is TRBV9 and J is TRBJ1-6; D gene uncertain. CDR1 and CDR2 from the germline V gene are SGDLS and YYNGEE. V was cut by 0 bases and J by 7 bases, with 14 bases left in between. The CDR3 runs to 16 residues.

The genes are TRBV6-4 and TRBJ2-3; TRBD1 might be the D (6 bases). The CDR3 runs to 14 residues. Trimming pared 6 bases from V and 2 bases from J, leaving 12 bases between. Germline V CDR1 and CDR2: MRHNA, SNTAGT. The CDR3 sequence is CASSLGQTTDTQYF. In DNA form, the CDR3 reads TGTGCCAGCAGCCTCGGACAGACCACAGATACGCAGTATTTT.

The V gene is TRBV7-7, the J gene TRBJ2-7, with 7 bases aligning to TRBD1. Germline CDR1 reads SSHAT; CDR2 reads FNYEAQ (reference sequence). The V gene end was trimmed by 1 base and the J gene end by 1 base; junction bases not matched to a gene: 4. CDR3 length equals 15 residues. As DNA, the CDR3 is TGTGCCAGCAGCTTAGGGGCAGGGGGATCCTACGAGCAGTACTTC. Its protein is CASSLGAGGSYEQYF.

The chain uses TRBV24-1 and TRBJ1-2; no clear D gene. CDR3 length equals 12 residues. CDR1 and CDR2 (germline): KGHDR, SFDVKD. The V gene lost 6 bases and the J gene lost 8 bases, with 12 bases spanning the gap. The CDR3 sequence: CATSTMTGGYTF. In DNA form, the CDR3 reads TGTGCCACCAGTACGATGACCGGGGGCTACACCTTC.

The rearrangement uses TRBV19 and TRBJ1-1; D is undetermined. With 7 bases removed from V and 1 base from J, the gap between germline ends came to 13 bases. CDR1 is LNHDA and CDR2 is SQIVND in the germline V gene (reference sequence). CDR3 size: 14 residues. The CDR3 region is CASKSQQQNTEAFF. Here the CDR3 DNA reads TGTGCCAGTAAGTCTCAACAGCAGAACACTGAAGCTTTCTTT.

This clone was seen more than once but under ten times. The chain couples TRBV27 to TRBJ1-2; D is undetermined. V dropped 2 bases and J dropped 2 bases, with 6 bases sitting between them. Germline values: CDR1 MNHEY, CDR2 SMNVEV (reference sequence). There are 13 residues in the CDR3. The CDR3 DNA reads as TGTGCCAGCAGTTTAGCAGGAAACTATGGCTACACCTTC. Its protein product is CASSLAGNYGYTF.

The J gene is TRBJ2-7, the V gene TRBV19; 9 bases align to TRBD2. The V gene's germline CDR1 is LNHDA and CDR2 SQIVND (reference sequence). The CDR3 contains 17 residues. The trim removed 5 bases at V and 7 bases at J, leaving 18 bases unmatched. CDR3 bases: TGTGCCAGTAGTCTTAGAGGGGAACTAGCGGGTCCGATGGAGCAGTACTTC. It encodes CASSLRGELAGPMEQYF.